These T cell receptor beta chains were read from a single sample in a study of shared clonotypes between healthy human individuals. The repertoire was sequenced with immunoSEQ multiplex PCR; TCRdb's copy has only in-frame clones and lacks some. The sample lists more than 400,000 clones; 95% to 97% were seen once. Sequences were obtained from naive CD4+ T cells sorted from blood. The source is a woman in her twenties or thirties in good health. CDR3s include the opening cysteine and the closing phenylalanine or tryptophan. D genes are given only for firm matches. Clone size is given for some rows only: seen once, a few or many times, or a class if the clone is expanded.

>TRBJ2-3|-|-|TRBV5-1
TGCGCCAGCAGCTTGGGAGTAGGGGGCACAGATACGCAGTATTTT
CASSLGVGGTDTQYF
>TRBJ1-1|-|-|TRBV5-4
TGTGCCAGCAGCTCTCAGGGGATGGTTGAAGCTTTCTTT
CASSSQGMVEAFF
>TRBJ1-4|-|-|TRBV19
TGTGCCAGTGGGGCAGGGGTTCATGAAAAACTGTTTTTT
CASGAGVHEKLFF
>TRBJ2-1|-|-|TRBV7-5
TGTGTCAGAAGCTTACCCCGCGTGCGAAACAATGAGCAGTTCTTC
CVRSLPRVRNNEQFF
>TRBJ2-5|-|-|TRBV6-1
TGTGCCAGCAGTCAGAACGGAGGTCAAGAGACCCAGTACTTC
CASSQNGGQETQYF
>TRBJ2-1|TRBD2|-|TRBV2
TGTGCCAGCAGTGGCGGGAGCTCCTACAATGAGCAGTTCTTC
CASSGGSSYNEQFF
>TRBJ2-7|TRBD2|-|TRBV28
TGTGCCAGCAGTTTCCTCGGGACTAGCGGGACGAAGGGGCAGTACTTC
CASSFLGTSGTKGQYF
>TRBJ2-7|-|once|TRBV14
TGTGCCAGCAGCCAAGGGGGAAAAACGTCCTACGAGCAGTACTTC
CASSQGGKTSYEQYF
>TRBJ1-5|-|-|TRBV19
TGTGCCAGTAGTCGAGACGGAAATCAGCCCCAGCATTTT
CASSRDGNQPQHF
>TRBJ1-1|-|-|TRBV6-5
TGTGCCAGCAGTTATGACAGACCCGGATACACTGAAGCTTTCTTT
CASSYDRPGYTEAFF
>TRBJ2-7|-|-|TRBV9
TGTGCCAGCAGCGTAACCAGCGGAGGGGGGGAGCAGTACTTC
CASSVTSGGGEQYF
>TRBJ1-1|-|-|TRBV6-5
TGTGCCAGCAGTTATCATCAGGTGAACACTGAAGCTTTCTTT
CASSYHQVNTEAFF
>TRBJ2-2|TRBD2|-|TRBV5-4
TGTGCCAGCAGCTCTAGCGGGAGGGCCGGGGTCGGGGAGCTGTTTTTT
CASSSSGRAGVGELFF
>TRBJ1-2|-|-|TRBV28
TGTGCCAGCAGTTTAAATCCCCCGACAGGATATGGCTACACCTTC
CASSLNPPTGYGYTF
>TRBJ1-5|-|-|TRBV5-1
TGCGCCAGCAGCTTGATTGGGGGCCGGGAGCAGCCCCAGCATTTT
CASSLIGGREQPQHF
>TRBJ1-3|-|-|TRBV30
TGTGCCTGGAGTTTAACTAGCTCTGGAAACACCATATATTTT
CAWSLTSSGNTIYF
>TRBJ2-5|TRBD1|-|TRBV6-6
TGTGCCAGCAGTTATCGGGACAGAGCGAAAGAGACCCAGTACTTC
CASSYRDRAKETQYF
>TRBJ1-4|-|-|TRBV6-6
TGTGCCAGCAGTTACCAACCCCTGGACAGCAAAGAAAAACTGTTTTTT
CASSYQPLDSKEKLFF
>TRBJ2-5|-|-|TRBV4-1
TGCGCCAGCAGCCAAGTGCCCCAGGGTCGTCCGCCCCAGGAGACCCAGTACTTC
CASSQVPQGRPPQETQYF
>TRBJ2-7|-|-|TRBV6-5
TGTGCCAGCAGTTACGGCGTAGGAACTTACGAGCAGTACTTC
CASSYGVGTYEQYF
>TRBJ2-7|TRBD2|-|TRBV5-1
TGCGCCAGCAGCTTGGGGACTAGCGGGAGTAACGAGCAGTACTTC
CASSLGTSGSNEQYF
>TRBJ2-7|-|-|TRBV7-8
TGTGCCAGCAGCTTAGACGAGGGAGGATGGAAAGAGCAGTACTTC
CASSLDEGGWKEQYF
>TRBJ1-3|-|-|TRBV19
TGTGCCAGTAGTATAGTGAGAGCCTCTGGAAACACCATATATTTT
CASSIVRASGNTIYF